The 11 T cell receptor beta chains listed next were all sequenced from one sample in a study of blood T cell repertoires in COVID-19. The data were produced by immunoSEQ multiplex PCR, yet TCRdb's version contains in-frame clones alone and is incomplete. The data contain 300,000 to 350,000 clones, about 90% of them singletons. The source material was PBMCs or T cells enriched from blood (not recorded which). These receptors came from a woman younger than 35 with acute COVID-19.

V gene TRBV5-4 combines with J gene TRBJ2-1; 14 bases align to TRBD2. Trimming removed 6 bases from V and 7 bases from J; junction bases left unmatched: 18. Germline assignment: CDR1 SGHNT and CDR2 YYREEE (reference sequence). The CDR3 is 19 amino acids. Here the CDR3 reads CASNSPGTSGRDRVNEQFF. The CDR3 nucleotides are TGTGCCAGCAACTCGCCGGGGACTAGCGGGAGAGATAGAGTAAATGAGCAGTTCTTC. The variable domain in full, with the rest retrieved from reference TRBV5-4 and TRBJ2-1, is ETGVTQSPTHLIKTRGQQVTLRCSSQSGHNTVSWYQQALGQGPQFIFQYYREEENGRGNFPPRFSGLQFPNYSSELNVNALELDDSALYLCASNSPGTSGRDRVNEQFFGPGTRLTVL.

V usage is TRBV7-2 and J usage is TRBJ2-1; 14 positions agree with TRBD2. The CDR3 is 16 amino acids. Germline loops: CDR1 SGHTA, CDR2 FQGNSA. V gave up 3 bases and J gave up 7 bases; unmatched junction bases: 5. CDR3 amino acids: CASSFTGTSGSNEQFF. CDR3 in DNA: TGTGCCAGCAGCTTCACCGGGACTAGCGGGAGTAATGAGCAGTTCTTC.

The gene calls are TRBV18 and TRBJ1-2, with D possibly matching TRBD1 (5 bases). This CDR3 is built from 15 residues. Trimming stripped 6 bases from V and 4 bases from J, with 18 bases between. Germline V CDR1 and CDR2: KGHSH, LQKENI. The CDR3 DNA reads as TGTGCCAGCTCCCCCTACACAGGAATTACCTATGGCTACACCTTC. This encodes CASSPYTGITYGYTF.

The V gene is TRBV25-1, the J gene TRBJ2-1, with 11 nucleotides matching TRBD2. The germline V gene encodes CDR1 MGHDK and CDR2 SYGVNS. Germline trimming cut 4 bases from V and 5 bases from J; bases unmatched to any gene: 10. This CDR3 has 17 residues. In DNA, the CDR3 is TGTGCCAGCAGTGTCCAATTCCCGGGACTAGCGGACAATGAGCAGTTCTTC. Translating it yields CASSVQFPGLADNEQFF.

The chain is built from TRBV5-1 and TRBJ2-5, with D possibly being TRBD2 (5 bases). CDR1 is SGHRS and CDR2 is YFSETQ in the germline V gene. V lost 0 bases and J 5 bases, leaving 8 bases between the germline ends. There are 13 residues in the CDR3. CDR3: CASSLVGGETQYF. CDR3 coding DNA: TGCGCCAGCAGCTTGGTGGGCGGGGAGACCCAGTACTTC. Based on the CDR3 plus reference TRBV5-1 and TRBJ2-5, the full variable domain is KAGVTQTPRYLIKTRGQQVTLSCSPISGHRSVSWYQQTPGQGLQFLFEYFSETQRNKGNFPGRFSGRQFSNSRSEMNVSTLELGDSALYLCASSLVGGETQYFGPGTRLLVL.

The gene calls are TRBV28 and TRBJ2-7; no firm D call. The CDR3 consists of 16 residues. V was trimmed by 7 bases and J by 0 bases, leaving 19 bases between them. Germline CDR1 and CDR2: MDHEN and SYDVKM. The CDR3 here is CASTPVLIHSSYEQYF. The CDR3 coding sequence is TGTGCCAGCACCCCGGTCCTAATCCACAGCTCCTACGAGCAGTACTTC.

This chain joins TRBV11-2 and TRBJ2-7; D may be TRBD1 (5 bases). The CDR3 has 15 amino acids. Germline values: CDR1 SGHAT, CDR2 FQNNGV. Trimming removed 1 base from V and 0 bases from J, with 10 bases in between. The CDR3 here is CASSLASGSSYEQYF. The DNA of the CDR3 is TGTGCCAGCAGCTTAGCTTCAGGGTCCTCCTACGAGCAGTACTTC.

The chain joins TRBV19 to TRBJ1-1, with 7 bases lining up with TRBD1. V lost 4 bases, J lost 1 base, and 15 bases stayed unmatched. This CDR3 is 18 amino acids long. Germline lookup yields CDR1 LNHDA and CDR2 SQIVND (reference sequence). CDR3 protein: CASSNGLLRTGPNTEAFF. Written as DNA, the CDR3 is TGTGCCAGTAGTAATGGCCTACTCCGGACAGGCCCGAACACTGAAGCTTTCTTT.

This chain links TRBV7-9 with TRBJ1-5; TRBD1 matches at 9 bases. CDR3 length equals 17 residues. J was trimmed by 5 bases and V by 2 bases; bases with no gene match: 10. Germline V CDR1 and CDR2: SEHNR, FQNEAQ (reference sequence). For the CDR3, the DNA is TGTGCCAGCAGCTTATTTACAGGGGGCAATGGAGATCAGCCCCAGCATTTT. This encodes CASSLFTGGNGDQPQHF.

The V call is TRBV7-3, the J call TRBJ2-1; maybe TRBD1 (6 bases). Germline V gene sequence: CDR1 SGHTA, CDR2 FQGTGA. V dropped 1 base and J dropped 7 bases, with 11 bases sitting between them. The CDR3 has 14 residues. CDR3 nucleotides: TGTGCCAGCAGCTTAATGGGACACGAAAATGAGCAGTTCTTC. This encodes CASSLMGHENEQFF.

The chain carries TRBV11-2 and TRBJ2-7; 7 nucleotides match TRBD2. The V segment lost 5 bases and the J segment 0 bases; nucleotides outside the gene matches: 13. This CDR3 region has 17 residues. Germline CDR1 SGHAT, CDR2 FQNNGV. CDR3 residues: CASSPALSGKSSYEQYF. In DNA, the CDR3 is TGTGCCAGCAGCCCCGCCTTGAGCGGGAAGAGCTCCTACGAGCAGTACTTC.